This T cell receptor beta chain derives from a study of early T cells in non-severe SARS-CoV-2 infection listed by TCRdb under 2021. A note on the overall study: TCR sequencing used bulk RNA from unsorted whole blood, so alpha and beta chains could not be paired.

General conclusions and limits of the study: Matching against VDJdb was skewed toward anti-spike CD8 responses, likely underestimated virus-specific expansions, and missed private and CD4 specificities.

Set within a cohort of healthcare workers in London, UK, this nested case-control study involved weekly PCR testing of nasopharyngeal swabs along with blood sampling. Healthcare workers were enrolled in the week of the UK lockdown, from 23 to 31 March 2020, and were followed every week for up to about 16 weeks. This clonotype was observed many times. This receptor's antigen is unknown. Per-nucleotide qualities are absent, and no much larger clonotype sits a single base away. The germline V gene gives CDR1 as SGHTA and CDR2 as FQGTGA. The junction carries 10 bases between V and J, which are trimmed by 5 bases and 1 base respectively. The CDR3 sequence holds 14 residues, the cysteine and phenylalanine included. Solely the CDR3 DNA is kept, with 42 bases framed from the first base. The protocol used for the library was 5' RACE. The listed sequencing device is NextSeq 500. The TCR library protocol attached unique molecular identifiers to individual cDNA molecules to correct for sequencing error and PCR bias. TCR alpha and beta chains were both sequenced, and the abundances of alpha and beta sequences in each sample were closely correlated with each other. The paper's data handling went like this. Decombinator V4 was used to annotate TCR sequences for V gene, J gene and CDR3. Expanded TCRs were defined as changing significantly between any two time points under a Poisson model with p below 0.0001. TCR abundances were normalised to the total number of TCRs sequenced per sample and were expressed as counts per million. MAIT TCRs were defined by TRAV1-2 paired with TRAJ12, TRAJ20 or TRAJ33, and iNKT TCRs by TRAV10 paired with TRAJ18. VDJdb, accessed 1 November 2021, was searched for CMV, EBV and SARS-CoV-2 annotated TCRs, with TCRs annotated for multiple antigens excluded. The raw public data were reprocessed by TCRdb itself: fastp quality trimming at Q25, MiXCR clonotype calling, in-frame beta chains only. Every CDR3 protein is listed once, alongside the most common genes and DNA of its rows. The V and J calls were not made by the authors but by TCRdb's processing. Recorded for this sample are about 61,000 distinct CDR3 sequences; 12% of them occurred a single time. The ten top clones hold more than 0.9% of the sample.

The material sequenced was whole blood, taken at baseline. The chain is encoded by TRBV7-3 joined to TRBJ2-3; there is no confident call for the D gene. This clonotype was obtained from an adult who was a healthcare worker with PCR-confirmed SARS-CoV-2 infection or an uninfected control (not recorded which). The donor label of this sample is uncertain. The CDR3 region: CASSALGGTDTQYF. The DNA sequence is as follows: TGTGCCAGCAGCGCCTTGGGCGGCACAGATACGCAGTATTTT.